A single T cell receptor beta chain is shown here with its context. The antigen is not known. Terminally differentiated effector memory CD45RA+ cells were excluded from the naive CD8 cells, which were CD45RO-negative and positively selected for CCR7. The data belong to a study of shared clonotypes between healthy human individuals. V was pared by 4 bases and J by 4 bases, with 5 bases between. Germline CDR1 reads MGHDK; CDR2 reads SYGVNS. The CDR3 extends over 12 amino acids. Assay runs were performed at deep level. Using approximately 190 ng DNA, around 30,000 T cell genomes, the sorted-subset replicate PCRs were run. The method was immunoSEQ multiplex PCR; TCRdb's version includes in-frame clones alone and lacks a portion of them. The table lists roughly 2.1 million clones, around 93% of them singletons. Overall study findings and caveats: Naive subsets typically showed greater estimated richness than memory subsets.

Sequencing used naive CD8+ T cells from PBMCs. The chain carries TRBV25-1 and TRBJ2-1; D uncertain. This TCR was recovered from a young man in good health. Some clones in this sample may be carry-over from other donors' samples. The CDR3 DNA reads as TGTGCCAGCAGTGGCCCATACAATGAGCAGTTCTTC. It yields the protein CASSGPYNEQFF. The whole variable domain, filled in from reference TRBV25-1 and TRBJ2-1, reads EADIYQTPRYLVIGTGKKITLECSQTMGHDKMYWYQQDPGMELHLIHYSYGVNSTEKGDLSSESTVSRIRTEHFPLTLESARPSHTSQYLCASSGPYNEQFFGPGTRLTVL.